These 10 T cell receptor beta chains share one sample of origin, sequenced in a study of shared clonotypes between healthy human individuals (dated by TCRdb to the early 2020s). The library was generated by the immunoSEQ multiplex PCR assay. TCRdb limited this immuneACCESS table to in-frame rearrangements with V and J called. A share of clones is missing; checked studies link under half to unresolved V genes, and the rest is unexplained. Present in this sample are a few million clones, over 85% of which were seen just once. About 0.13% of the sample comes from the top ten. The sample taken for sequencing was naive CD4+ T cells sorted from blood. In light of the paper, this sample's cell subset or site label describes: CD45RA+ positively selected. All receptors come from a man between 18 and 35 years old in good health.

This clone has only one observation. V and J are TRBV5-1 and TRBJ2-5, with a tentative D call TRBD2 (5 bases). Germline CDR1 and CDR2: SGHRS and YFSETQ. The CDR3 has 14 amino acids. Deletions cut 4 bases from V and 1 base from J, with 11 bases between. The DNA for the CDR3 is TGCGCCAGCAGCATGGGTGGGAGCCAAGAGACCCAGTACTTC. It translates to CASSMGGSQETQYF.

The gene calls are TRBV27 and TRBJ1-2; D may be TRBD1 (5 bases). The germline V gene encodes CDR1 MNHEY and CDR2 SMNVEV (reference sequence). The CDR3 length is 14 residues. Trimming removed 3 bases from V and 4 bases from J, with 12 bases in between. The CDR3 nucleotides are TGTGCCAGCAGTTTCGGGACGGAAGGCTATGGCTACACCTTC. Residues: CASSFGTEGYGYTF.

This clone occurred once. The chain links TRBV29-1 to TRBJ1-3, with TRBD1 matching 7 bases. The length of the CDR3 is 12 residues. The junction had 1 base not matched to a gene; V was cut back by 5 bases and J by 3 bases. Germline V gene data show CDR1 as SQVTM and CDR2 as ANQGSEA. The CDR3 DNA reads TGCAGCGTTCAGGGGGTTGGAAACACCATATATTTT. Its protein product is CSVQGVGNTIYF.

The CDR3 sequence: CASSLGDRDEEKLFF. In DNA form, the CDR3 reads TGTGCCAGCAGCTTGGGGGACAGGGATGAGGAAAAACTGTTTTTT. The chain joins TRBV7-2 to TRBJ1-4, with TRBD1 matching over 9 bases. CDR3 size: 15 residues. V gave up 3 bases and J gave up 8 bases; unmatched junction bases: 7. The germline V gene encodes CDR1 SGHTA and CDR2 FQGNSA. The whole variable domain, remainder taken from reference TRBV7-2 and TRBJ1-4, is GAGVSQSPSNKVTEKGKDVELRCDPISGHTALYWYRQSLGQGLEFLIYFQGNSAPDKSGLPSDRFSAERTGGSVSTLTIQRTQQEDSAVYLCASSLGDRDEEKLFFGSGTQLSVL.

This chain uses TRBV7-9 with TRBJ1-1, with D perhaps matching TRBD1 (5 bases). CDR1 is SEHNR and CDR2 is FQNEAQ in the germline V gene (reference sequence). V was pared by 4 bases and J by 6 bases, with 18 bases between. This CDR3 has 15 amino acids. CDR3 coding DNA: TGTGCCAGCAGCTCAAGAGCAGGGTCGGTCTCTGAAGCTTTCTTT. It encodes CASSSRAGSVSEAFF.

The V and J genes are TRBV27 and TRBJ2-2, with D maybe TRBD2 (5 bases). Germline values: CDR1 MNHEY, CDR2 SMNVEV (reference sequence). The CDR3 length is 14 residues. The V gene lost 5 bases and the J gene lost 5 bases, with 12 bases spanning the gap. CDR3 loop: CASSLDRGTGELFF. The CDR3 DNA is TGTGCCAGCAGTCTGGACCGGGGAACCGGGGAGCTGTTTTTT.

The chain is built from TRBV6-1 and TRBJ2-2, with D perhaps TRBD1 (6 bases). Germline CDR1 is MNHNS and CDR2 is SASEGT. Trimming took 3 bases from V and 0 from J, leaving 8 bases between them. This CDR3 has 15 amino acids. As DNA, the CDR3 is TGTGCCAGCAGTGATCGGACAGCGAACACCGGGGAGCTGTTTTTT. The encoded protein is CASSDRTANTGELFF.

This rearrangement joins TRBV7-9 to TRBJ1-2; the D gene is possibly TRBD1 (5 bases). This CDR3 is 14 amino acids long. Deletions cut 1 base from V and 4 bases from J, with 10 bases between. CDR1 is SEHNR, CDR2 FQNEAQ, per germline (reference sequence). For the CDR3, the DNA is TGTGCCAGCAGCTTAGAGGGGCCAGGCTATGGCTACACCTTC. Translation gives CASSLEGPGYGYTF.

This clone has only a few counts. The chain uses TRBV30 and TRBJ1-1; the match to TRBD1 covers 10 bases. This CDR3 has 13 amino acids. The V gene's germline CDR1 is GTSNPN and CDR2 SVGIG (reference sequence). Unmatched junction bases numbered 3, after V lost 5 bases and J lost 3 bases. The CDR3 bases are TGTGCCTGGCAGGACAGGGGGGACACTGAAGCTTTCTTT. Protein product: CAWQDRGDTEAFF.

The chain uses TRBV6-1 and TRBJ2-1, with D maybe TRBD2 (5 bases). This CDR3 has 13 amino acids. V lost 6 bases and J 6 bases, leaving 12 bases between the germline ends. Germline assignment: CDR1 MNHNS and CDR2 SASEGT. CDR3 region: CASSARGVNEQFF. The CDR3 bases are TGTGCCAGCAGCGCCCGGGGAGTCAATGAGCAGTTCTTC.